These T cell receptor beta chains were read from a single sample in a study of T-cell memory formation after mild COVID-19. TCRdb analysed the 5' RACE reads with MiXCR anew, one entry per CDR3 protein. Among more than 200,000 distinct CDR3 sequences listed, about 15% were seen once. The sample comprised PBMCs or a T cell subset sorted from them (not recorded which). These receptors were collected from a man younger than 35 who had mild COVID-19 (a few samples of this study predate the infection). Cell type and time point are not known. Both conserved end residues are part of each CDR3. A D gene is named only where the DNA matches it firmly. Rows give clone size only sometimes, using once, few, many, or a class for an expanded clone.

J: TRBJ1-3; V: TRBV12-3/TRBV12-4; size: NA; length: 15; D: TRBD1; DNA: TGTGCCAGCAGTTTCTTGGGACAGGGAAGAGGCACCATATATTTT; CDR3: CASSFLGQGRGTIYF
J: TRBJ1-2; V: TRBV28; size: NA; length: 14; D: NA; DNA: TGTGCCAGCAGTTACTCCGGGACACCATCGGGCTACACCTTC; CDR3: CASSYSGTPSGYTF
J: TRBJ1-2; V: TRBV6-5; size: NA; length: 15; D: NA; DNA: TGTGCCAGCAGTTCCCGCCCCGAAGCCCGGGGAGGCTACACCTTC; CDR3: CASSSRPEARGGYTF
J: TRBJ2-1; V: TRBV13; size: NA; length: 16; D: TRBD2; DNA: TGTGCCAGCAGCTCCTACCGACTAGCGGGCCGTAATGAGCAGTTCTTC; CDR3: CASSSYRLAGRNEQFF
J: TRBJ1-2; V: TRBV4-1; size: many; length: 14; D: NA; DNA: TGCGCCAGCAGCCAAGACCGGGGGTTCAATGGCTACACCTTC; CDR3: CASSQDRGFNGYTF
J: TRBJ2-1; V: TRBV9; size: few; length: 16; D: TRBD2; DNA: TGTGCCAGCACCCCGGGTAGCGGGGTAACCTACAATGAGCAGTTCTTC; CDR3: CASTPGSGVTYNEQFF
J: TRBJ2-7; V: TRBV7-2; size: NA; length: 15; D: NA; DNA: TGTGCCAGCAGCTCGGAGGTGCGTACCTCCTACGAGCAGTACTTC; CDR3: CASSSEVRTSYEQYF
J: TRBJ2-5; V: TRBV7-3; size: many; length: 14; D: NA; DNA: TGTGCCAGCAGCTCTACAGGGATGAGGGAGACCCAGTACTTC; CDR3: CASSSTGMRETQYF
J: TRBJ2-4; V: TRBV29-1; size: NA; length: 14; D: NA; DNA: TGCAGCGTTGGGGGGGGCCCGGGAAAAAACATTCAGTACTTC; CDR3: CSVGGGPGKNIQYF
J: TRBJ2-7; V: TRBV12-3/TRBV12-4; size: few; length: 14; D: NA; DNA: TGTGCCAGCAGTACGTGGACGGGGGAGAACGAGCAGTACTTC; CDR3: CASSTWTGENEQYF
J: TRBJ2-3; V: TRBV5-1; size: NA; length: 16; D: TRBD2; DNA: TGCGCCAGCAGGCAACAAGCGGGGGTGGGAGATACTACGCAGTATTTT; CDR3: CASRQQAGVGDTTQYF
J: TRBJ2-3; V: TRBV4-3; size: many; length: 13; D: TRBD2; DNA: TGCGCCAGCAGCCATGTGGGACTAGCCGCCCAGTATTTT; CDR3: CASSHVGLAAQYF
J: TRBJ2-1; V: TRBV7-2; size: few; length: 13; D: NA; DNA: TGTGCCAGCAGCCCCCTTGGCAGGGGCAAGCAGTTCTTC; CDR3: CASSPLGRGKQFF
J: TRBJ1-2; V: TRBV7-2; size: NA; length: 13; D: NA; DNA: TGTGCCAGCAGCTTAGAGGGGGGAGGTGGCTACACCTTC; CDR3: CASSLEGGGGYTF
J: TRBJ1-2; V: TRBV7-9; size: NA; length: 13; D: NA; DNA: TGTGCCAGCAGAAGGACGGGCCCCTATGGCTACACCTTC; CDR3: CASRRTGPYGYTF
J: TRBJ2-3; V: TRBV6-2/TRBV6-3; size: few; length: 14; D: TRBD2; DNA: TGTGCCAGCACGGCTAGCGGGGAAAGAAATACGCAGTATTTT; CDR3: CASTASGERNTQYF
J: TRBJ2-1; V: TRBV4-1; size: NA; length: 15; D: TRBD1; DNA: TGCGCCAGCAGCCAAGGCCACAGGGGAAACAATGAGCAGTTCTTC; CDR3: CASSQGHRGNNEQFF
J: TRBJ1-1; V: TRBV6-2/TRBV6-3; size: NA; length: 13; D: TRBD1; DNA: TGTGCCAGCAGTTATTTCGGGACAGTTGAAGCTTTCTTT; CDR3: CASSYFGTVEAFF
J: TRBJ1-5; V: TRBV20-1; size: few; length: 14; D: NA; DNA: TGCAGTGCTGCCTTGGACAGACGCAATCAGCCCCAGCATTTT; CDR3: CSAALDRRNQPQHF
J: TRBJ2-1; V: TRBV9; size: NA; length: 12; D: TRBD1; DNA: TGTGCCAGCAGCGAAGACAGGGACGAGCAGTTCTTC; CDR3: CASSEDRDEQFF
J: TRBJ2-7; V: TRBV4-2; size: NA; length: 14; D: NA; DNA: TGTGCCAGCAGCCCCTCCCCGGGACCCTACGAGCAGTACTTC; CDR3: CASSPSPGPYEQYF
J: TRBJ1-6; V: TRBV7-3; size: few; length: 16; D: TRBD1; DNA: TGTGCCAGCAGCTTACTCGGGACAGGGCAAAATTCACCCCTCCACTTT; CDR3: CASSLLGTGQNSPLHF
J: TRBJ2-6; V: TRBV21-1; size: NA; length: 18; D: NA; DNA: TGTGCCAGCAGCAGCGGAGGACAGAATAGATCTGGGGCCAACGTCCTGACTTTC; CDR3: CASSSGGQNRSGANVLTF
J: TRBJ1-6; V: TRBV4-1; size: NA; length: 13; D: NA; DNA: TGCGCCAGCAGCCAAGGGTCAGCTTCACCCCTCCACTTT; CDR3: CASSQGSASPLHF
J: TRBJ1-6; V: TRBV14; size: NA; length: 14; D: NA; DNA: TGTGCCAGCAGCCCGGGGAGATATAATTCACCCCTCCACTTT; CDR3: CASSPGRYNSPLHF